These 27 T cell receptor beta chains were all obtained from the same sample, sequenced in a study of post-analysis software for immune sequencing data. Study findings and constraints: Relative to controls, patients had five TRBV segments at higher frequency, with TRBV5-6, TRBV5-1 and TRBV20-1 among these.

Unique molecular identifiers featured in each of the TCR beta cDNA libraries. TCRdb passed the PCR reads through MiXCR, listing each CDR3 protein once. The data show hundreds of thousands of distinct CDR3 sequences, with just under 30% seen just once and roughly 0.57% held by the top ten. These receptors' antigens are unknown. The specimen sequenced was blood. The receptors originated from a girl aged 5 to 17 with multiple sclerosis.

The V call is TRBV6-6, the J call TRBJ1-6; weak D call: TRBD1 (5 bases). V lost 5 bases to trimming and J lost 10 bases, with 21 bases between them. The CDR3 is made up of 16 amino acids. Germline V gene sequence: CDR1 MNHNY, CDR2 SVGAGI (reference sequence). As DNA, the CDR3 is TGTGCCAGCAGTGACGAGGGACTTACAAGGGGCTCACCCCTCCACTTT. Its translation is CASSDEGLTRGSPLHF.

This clonotype came up a few times. Written as DNA, the CDR3 is TGCAGCGTCGGAGCCGTAACCCAGGGGAGCACAGATACGCAGTATTTT. This codes for CSVGAVTQGSTDTQYF. V usage is TRBV29-1 and J usage is TRBJ2-3, with a possible D match to TRBD1 (6 bases). V lost 6 bases and J lost 0, with 19 bases in between. This CDR3 contains 16 residues. The germline CDR1 and CDR2 sequences are SQVTM and ANQGSEA.

J is TRBJ2-7 and V is TRBV7-9; the D gene could be TRBD1 or TRBD2 (6 bases each). Trimming took 11 bases from V and 2 from J, leaving 22 bases between them. CDR3 length: 15 amino acids. CDR1 and CDR2 from the germline V gene are SEHNR and FQNEAQ (reference sequence). Written as DNA, the CDR3 is TGTGCCCTCGGGCGGGACATGGCAGAAACCTACGAGCAGTACTTC. Translated, it gives CALGRDMAETYEQYF.

The chain combines TRBV6-1 with TRBJ2-1; D tentatively fits TRBD1 or TRBD2 (6 bases each). Germline CDR1 MNHNS, CDR2 SASEGT. This CDR3 has 13 amino acids. Trimming left V 6 bases short and J 8 bases short, with 14 bases between. CDR3: CASSGGHVDEQFF. CDR3 sequence (DNA): TGTGCCAGCAGCGGGGGACATGTCGATGAGCAGTTCTTC.

The chain combines TRBV24-1 with TRBJ2-2; D is uncertain. The CDR3 length is 15 residues. Trimming pared 4 bases from V and 4 bases from J, leaving 12 bases between. Looked up from germline, CDR1 is KGHDR and CDR2 is SFDVKD. CDR3 sequence: CATSEYPATTGELFF. CDR3 DNA sequence: TGTGCCACCAGTGAGTACCCAGCAACCACCGGGGAGCTGTTTTTT.

To note about this clonotype: A junction end diverges from the germline sequence, so it may reflect a read error. The chain uses TRBV7-8 and TRBJ2-2; 8 bases match TRBD2. Germline loops: CDR1 SGHVS, CDR2 FQNEAQ. The CDR3 totals 17 residues. CDR3 sequence reads: CASSLVGLAGSSGELFF. The CDR3 DNA reads as TGTGCCAGCAGCTTAGTTGGACTAGCTGGTTCCTCCGGAGAGCTGTTTTTT.

The chain couples TRBV11-2 to TRBJ2-2; TRBD1 is a possible D gene (7 bases). In germline, CDR1 is SGHAT, CDR2 FQNNGV. This CDR3 is built from 18 residues. V was clipped by 3 bases and J by 5 bases, with 22 bases between them. CDR3 in amino acids: CASSFGRHQGVETGELFF. In nucleotides, the CDR3 is TGTGCCAGCAGCTTCGGGAGACACCAGGGGGTCGAAACCGGGGAGCTGTTTTTT.

This clonotype was observed a few times. The chain recombines TRBV5-1 with TRBJ1-5; D gene unclear. CDR3 length equals 13 residues. Germline V lookup: CDR1 SGHRS, CDR2 YFSETQ. V was cut by 7 bases and J by 0 bases, with 8 bases left in between. DNA of the CDR3: TGCGCCAGCGCGGCAGATAGCAATCAGCCCCAGCATTTT. Translation gives CASAADSNQPQHF.

The sample holds a few counts of this clonotype. V is TRBV28 and J is TRBJ2-5; perhaps D is TRBD1 or TRBD2 (5 bases each). Trimming removed 7 bases at V and 9 bases at J, with 21 bases between. The length of the CDR3 is 14 residues. Germline V lookup: CDR1 MDHEN, CDR2 SYDVKM. The CDR3 DNA reads as TGTGCCAGCACCAGAGGGGAAATGACGTCGGCCCAGTACTTC. The encoded protein is CASTRGEMTSAQYF.

This clonotype has more than one count but fewer than ten. This chain joins TRBV20-1 and TRBJ2-3; D is possibly TRBD2 (6 bases). Germline-derived CDR1 and CDR2 are DFQATT and SNEGSKA (reference sequence). The CDR3 has 12 residues. The V gene lost 7 bases and the J gene lost 6 bases, with 14 bases spanning the gap. The CDR3: CSGYPGRDTQYF. The DNA for the CDR3 is TGCAGTGGTTACCCGGGGAGGGATACGCAGTATTTT.

A word on this clonotype: The germline gene is not matched at one end of the junction; a read error may be the cause. V and J are TRBV7-2 and TRBJ1-5; 9 nucleotides agree with TRBD1. CDR3 length: 15 residues. Germline assignment: CDR1 SGHTA and CDR2 FQGNSA. CDR3 residues: CAGSPRTGEGQPQHF. CDR3 bases: TGTGCCGGCAGCCCGAGGACAGGGGAGGGTCAGCCCCAGCATTTT.

Of note for this clonotype: An end of the junction differs from the germline gene, which may be a read error. This sequence joins TRBV9 and TRBJ1-4, with D possibly TRBD1 on 5 matching bases. CDR1 SGDLS and CDR2 YYNGEE come from the germline V gene. The length of the CDR3 is 14 residues. Here the CDR3 reads CASSPPSGGEKRFF. CDR3 bases: TGTGCCAGCAGCCCTCCTTCGGGGGGAGAAAAACGGTTTTTT.

The CDR3 region is CASSPALGGFSYNEQFF. CDR3 coding DNA: TGTGCCAGCAGCCCCGCCCTAGGGGGGTTCTCCTACAATGAGCAGTTCTTC. The chain is built from TRBV4-2 and TRBJ2-1; D may match TRBD1 or TRBD2 (6 bases each). Germline V lookup: CDR1 LGHNA, CDR2 YNFKEQ. CDR3 length equals 17 residues. The germline V and J ends were trimmed by 4 bases and 0 bases, with 16 bases remaining between them.

In its sample, this clonotype was seen a few times. The genes are TRBV6-1 and TRBJ1-2; 7 bases fit TRBD1. V lost 2 bases to trimming and J lost 5 bases; unmatched junction nucleotides: 8. The CDR3 sequence is 15 residues long. In germline, CDR1 is MNHNS, CDR2 SASEGT. This CDR3 is CASSETQGVQYGYTF. The CDR3 nucleotides are TGTGCCAGCAGTGAAACCCAGGGGGTACAGTATGGCTACACCTTC.

The chain recombines TRBV11-1 with TRBJ2-3; tentative D call: TRBD2 (5 bases). Germline CDR1 reads SGHAT; CDR2 reads FQDESV (reference sequence). The V and J ends lost 5 bases and 6 bases respectively, with 18 bases between them. The CDR3 runs 15 residues. CDR3 bases: TGTGCCAGCAGCGCCCGAGGGTTCGAGCGGGATACGCAGTATTTT. Protein sequence: CASSARGFERDTQYF.

The genes are TRBV5-1 and TRBJ2-2; D is ambiguous. The CDR3 covers 15 residues. Germline V lookup: CDR1 SGHRS, CDR2 YFSETQ. V was trimmed by 2 bases and J by 7 bases, leaving 15 bases between them. CDR3 sequence: CASSFNVLTGGELFF. The CDR3 DNA sequence: TGCGCCAGCAGCTTTAACGTATTGACGGGCGGGGAGCTGTTTTTT.

The CDR3 DNA reads TGTGCCAGCAGTGAACAGGGGGCCGGGGAGACCCAGTACTTC. Amino acid sequence: CASSEQGAGETQYF. The chain links TRBV25-1 to TRBJ2-5; 8 bases map to TRBD1. This CDR3 comprises 14 residues. Germline V lookup: CDR1 MGHDK, CDR2 SYGVNS. V shed 2 bases, J shed 5 bases, and the junction held 4 bases outside the gene matches. The variable domain in full, with the rest retrieved from reference TRBV25-1 and TRBJ2-5, is EADIYQTPRYLVIGTGKKITLECSQTMGHDKMYWYQQDPGMELHLIHYSYGVNSTEKGDLSSESTVSRIRTEHFPLTLESARPSHTSQYLCASSEQGAGETQYFGPGTRLLVL.

This clonotype turned up a few times. The chain uses TRBV20-1 and TRBJ2-4; D gene unclear. The germline V gene has CDR1 DFQATT and CDR2 SNEGSKA (reference sequence). CDR3 length equals 14 residues. V was shortened by 6 bases and J by 1 base, with 13 bases between the two germline ends. The CDR3 here is CSANSRMAKNIQYF. The CDR3 DNA follows: TGCAGTGCAAACTCGCGCATGGCCAAAAACATTCAGTACTTC.

The rearrangement joins TRBV7-2 to TRBJ2-1; a possible D gene is TRBD1 (6 bases). The germline CDR1 and CDR2 sequences are SGHTA and FQGNSA. V gave up 4 bases and J gave up 6 bases, with 19 bases separating them. There are 16 residues in the CDR3. DNA of the CDR3: TGTGCCAGCAGCTCAAACCCCACAGGGACCTCCAATGAGCAGTTCTTC. Residues: CASSSNPTGTSNEQFF.

The chain combines TRBV7-2 with TRBJ1-5; no firm D call. Germline-derived CDR1 and CDR2 are SGHTA and FQGNSA. V shed 5 bases and J shed 3 bases, with 14 bases lying between them. The CDR3 is 15 amino acids. The CDR3 DNA follows: TGTGCCAGCAGCCCCCCCGGCCTGCACAATCAGCCCCAGCATTTT. This gives the protein CASSPPGLHNQPQHF.

In the case of this clonotype: A much more abundant neighbour one base away suggests this may be a read error. The conserved closing phenylalanine or tryptophan is absent in this CDR3, likely reflecting a read error. The chain links TRBV7-9 to TRBJ1-1; D not resolved. Germline values: CDR1 SEHNR, CDR2 FQNEAQ (reference sequence). V lost 2 bases to trimming and J lost 4 bases, with 11 bases between them. This CDR3 has 14 amino acids. The CDR3 here is CASSLPRWGTEAFL. The CDR3 DNA follows: TGTGCCAGCAGCTTACCACGTTGGGGCACTGAAGCTTTCTTA.

The table lists this clonotype with a few counts. V and J are TRBV7-9 and TRBJ1-2; 7 bases match TRBD1. The J segment lost 7 bases and the V segment lost 5 bases, leaving 10 bases of the junction unmatched. CDR3 length: 14 residues. The germline CDR1 and CDR2 sequences are SEHNR and FQNEAQ (reference sequence). The CDR3 reads CASSPTGQPLGYTF. CDR3 in DNA: TGTGCCAGCAGCCCCACGGGACAGCCTCTTGGCTACACCTTC. Filled out from reference TRBV7-9 and TRBJ1-2, the complete variable domain reads DTGVSQNPRHKITKRGQNVTFRCDPISEHNRLYWYRQTLGQGPEFLTYFQNEAQLEKSRLLSDRFSAERPKGSFSTLEIQRTEQGDSAMYLCASSPTGQPLGYTFGSGTRLTVV.

This clonotype has just a few counts. This chain connects TRBV7-2 to TRBJ2-3, with 11 bases aligning to TRBD2. Trimming cost V 6 bases and J 9 bases; bases outside gene matches: 8. CDR1 is SGHTA, CDR2 FQGNSA, per germline. The CDR3 spans 14 residues. The CDR3 nucleotides read TGTGCCAGCAGGGCTAGCGGGGGGCGAGGGACGCAGTATTTT. This codes for CASRASGGRGTQYF.

The chain has TRBV10-1 and TRBJ2-5; D might be TRBD1 (6 bases). From germline, CDR1 is WNHNN and CDR2 SYGVQD (reference sequence). Trimming took off 8 bases at V and 2 bases at J, with 12 bases between the two ends. The CDR3 runs to 13 residues. The CDR3 nucleotides are TGCGCCAGCTCCCGGGACACGCAAGAGACCCAGTACTTC. Its translation: CASSRDTQETQYF.

The gene calls are TRBV29-1 and TRBJ2-5; 9 bases fit TRBD1. The trim removed 7 bases at V and 11 bases at J, leaving 17 bases unmatched. Germline CDR1 and CDR2: SQVTM and ANQGSEA. The CDR3 has 14 amino acids. DNA of the CDR3: TGCAGCGCTGCCGGTGGACAGGGGTGTGGGGAGCAGTACTTC. As protein: CSAAGGQGCGEQYF.

The chain couples TRBV4-2 to TRBJ2-2; D is uncertain. CDR3 length equals 15 residues. Trimming removed 0 bases at V and 4 bases at J, with 9 bases between. In germline, CDR1 is LGHNA, CDR2 YNFKEQ. The CDR3 reads CASSQDLLATGELFF. As DNA, the CDR3 is TGTGCCAGCAGCCAAGATCTCTTGGCCACCGGGGAGCTGTTTTTT.

The sample holds a few counts of this clonotype. V and J are TRBV20-1 and TRBJ2-1, with D possibly matching TRBD2 (5 bases). The CDR3 is 16 residues long. Germline V CDR1 and CDR2: DFQATT, SNEGSKA (reference sequence). Trimming shortened V by 5 bases and J by 7 bases, and 24 bases separated the two germline ends. CDR3 region: CSALEISLERGNEQFF. The CDR3 nucleotides read TGCAGTGCTCTAGAGATCTCTTTGGAAAGAGGGAATGAGCAGTTCTTC.